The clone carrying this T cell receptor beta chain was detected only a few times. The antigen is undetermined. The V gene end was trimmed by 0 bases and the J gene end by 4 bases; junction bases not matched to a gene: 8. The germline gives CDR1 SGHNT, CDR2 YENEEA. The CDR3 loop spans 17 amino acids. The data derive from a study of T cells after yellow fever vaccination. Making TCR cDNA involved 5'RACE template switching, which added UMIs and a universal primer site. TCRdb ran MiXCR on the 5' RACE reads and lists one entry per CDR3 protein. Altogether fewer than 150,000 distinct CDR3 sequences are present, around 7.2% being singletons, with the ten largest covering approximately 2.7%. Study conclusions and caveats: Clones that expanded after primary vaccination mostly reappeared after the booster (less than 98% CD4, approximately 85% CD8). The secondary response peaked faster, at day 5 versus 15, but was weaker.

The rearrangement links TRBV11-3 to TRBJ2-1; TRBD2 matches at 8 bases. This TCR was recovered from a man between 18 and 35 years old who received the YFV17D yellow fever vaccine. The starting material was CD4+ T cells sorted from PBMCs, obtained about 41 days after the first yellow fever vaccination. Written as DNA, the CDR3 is TGTGCCAGCAGCTTAGAGCACGGGGGGGCCGTTTACAATGAGCAGTTCTTC. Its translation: CASSLEHGGAVYNEQFF.